This T cell receptor beta chain came from a study of cytomegalovirus exposure and HLA in healthy donors. Study findings and constraints: It was approximately 170 TCR beta chains that were listed as cytomegalovirus-associated. V- and J-gene trimming in TCR beta was tied to a missense DCLRE1C variant by an analysis performed later. Accurate HLA-A and HLA-B prediction from TCR beta sequences was reported for most subjects.

Worth noting for this clone: Its antigen is unidentified.

The CDR3 is 15 residues long. In germline, CDR1 is PRHDT, CDR2 FYEKMQ (reference sequence). The V gene end was trimmed by 2 bases and the J gene end by 3 bases; junction bases not matched to a gene: 4. Use of 60 Vbeta and 13 Jbeta primers characterized the PCR. The data were produced by immunoSEQ multiplex PCR, yet TCRdb's version contains in-frame clones alone and is incomplete. This sample yields 150,000 to 200,000 clones, of which roughly 80% are seen a single time; roughly 1.6% belongs to the top ten. The sequencing input was PBMCs. The TCR originated in a girl under 18 in good health and CMV-seropositive. The V call is TRBV13, the J call TRBJ2-1; 7 bases agree with TRBD2. The CDR3 loop is CASSLIREDYNEQFF. The CDR3 DNA reads TGTGCCAGCAGCTTAATACGGGAGGACTACAATGAGCAGTTCTTC.